This is a list of T cell receptor beta chains from one sample in a study of OX40 agonist ivuxolimab in advanced cancers. Clones were sequenced by immunoSEQ multiplex PCR, and TCRdb holds only the in-frame ones, with some missing. The table includes under 150,000 clones, around nine tenths detected once. Material: CD4+ or CD8+ T cells sorted from blood, obtained in a trial of the OX40 agonist ivuxolimab. The receptors come from an adult with an advanced solid tumor such as melanoma, head and neck, liver or kidney cancer. Each CDR3 is given with its conserved first and last residue. Fields, in order: V gene, D gene, J gene, clone size, CDR3 DNA, CDR3 protein. D genes are given only for firm matches. Size values are once, few and many counts, or a class for expanded clones, and some rows have none.

v_gene: TRBV4-1; d_gene: NA; j_gene: TRBJ1-5; abundance: NA; CDR3nt: TGCGCCAGCAGCCAAGATCCGAAAAGCAATCAGCCCCAGCATTTT; CDR3aa: CASSQDPKSNQPQHF
v_gene: TRBV5-8; d_gene: NA; j_gene: TRBJ2-7; abundance: NA; CDR3nt: TGTGCCAGCAGCTTGGATTTTAGCCTCTCATCCTACGAGCAGTACTTC; CDR3aa: CASSLDFSLSSYEQYF
v_gene: TRBV28; d_gene: NA; j_gene: TRBJ2-2; abundance: NA; CDR3nt: TGTGCCACCTTGGTCGGGAGCCAGAACACCGGGGAGCTGTTTTTT; CDR3aa: CATLVGSQNTGELFF
v_gene: TRBV28; d_gene: NA; j_gene: TRBJ2-2; abundance: NA; CDR3nt: TGTGCCAGCAGTTTAGGGGGGGCTACGAACACCGGGGAGCTGTTTTTT; CDR3aa: CASSLGGATNTGELFF
v_gene: TRBV10-3; d_gene: TRBD1; j_gene: TRBJ2-3; abundance: NA; CDR3nt: TGTGCCATCAGTGGGGACAGCCTCAGCACAGATACGCAGTATTTT; CDR3aa: CAISGDSLSTDTQYF
v_gene: TRBV28; d_gene: NA; j_gene: TRBJ1-3; abundance: NA; CDR3nt: TGTGCCAGCAGTCCCACCGGGCACTCTGGAAACACCATATATTTT; CDR3aa: CASSPTGHSGNTIYF
v_gene: TRBV9; d_gene: NA; j_gene: TRBJ1-6; abundance: NA; CDR3nt: TGTGCCAGCAGCGTAACAGACTATAATTCACCCCTCCACTTT; CDR3aa: CASSVTDYNSPLHF
v_gene: TRBV27; d_gene: TRBD2; j_gene: TRBJ2-1; abundance: NA; CDR3nt: TGTGCCAGCAGCCTCAGCGGGAGCTCCTACAATGAGCAGTTCTTC; CDR3aa: CASSLSGSSYNEQFF
v_gene: TRBV28; d_gene: NA; j_gene: TRBJ1-1; abundance: once; CDR3nt: TGTGCCAGCAGTTTACGGGGAACTGAAGCTTTCTTT; CDR3aa: CASSLRGTEAFF
v_gene: TRBV5-6; d_gene: NA; j_gene: TRBJ2-7; abundance: NA; CDR3nt: TGTGCCAGCAGCTCGGGTGGGACGAGCTCCTACGAGCAGTACTTC; CDR3aa: CASSSGGTSSYEQYF
v_gene: TRBV6-6; d_gene: NA; j_gene: TRBJ1-2; abundance: NA; CDR3nt: TGTGCCAGCAGTTACTCCGAGAACTATGGCTACACCTTC; CDR3aa: CASSYSENYGYTF
v_gene: TRBV19; d_gene: NA; j_gene: TRBJ2-3; abundance: NA; CDR3nt: TGTGCCAGTACCAACAAAGCAAAACGGGATACGCAGTATTTT; CDR3aa: CASTNKAKRDTQYF
v_gene: TRBV5-5; d_gene: NA; j_gene: TRBJ2-7; abundance: once; CDR3nt: TGTGCCAGCAGCTCCGACAGAAATTACGAGCAGTACTTC; CDR3aa: CASSSDRNYEQYF
v_gene: TRBV5-1; d_gene: NA; j_gene: TRBJ1-1; abundance: NA; CDR3nt: TGCGCCAGCAGCGTAAAAGGGACCGACGCAATGAACACTGAAGCTTTCTTT; CDR3aa: CASSVKGTDAMNTEAFF
v_gene: TRBV28; d_gene: NA; j_gene: TRBJ2-7; abundance: NA; CDR3nt: TGTGCCACCGAAGACTGGGGGGATTCCTACGAGCAGTACTTC; CDR3aa: CATEDWGDSYEQYF
v_gene: TRBV2; d_gene: NA; j_gene: TRBJ2-2; abundance: NA; CDR3nt: TGTGCCAGCACCTCCGGACTGGGGCCCGGGGACCATTTTTTT; CDR3aa: CASTSGLGPGDHFF
v_gene: TRBV2; d_gene: NA; j_gene: TRBJ1-4; abundance: NA; CDR3nt: TGTGCCAGCAGTGGGGAAAAACTGTTTTTT; CDR3aa: CASSGEKLFF
v_gene: TRBV18; d_gene: NA; j_gene: TRBJ1-1; abundance: NA; CDR3nt: TGTGCCAGCTCACCACTGAGGGTGAACACTGAAGCTTTCTTT; CDR3aa: CASSPLRVNTEAFF
v_gene: TRBV27; d_gene: TRBD1; j_gene: TRBJ2-1; abundance: once; CDR3nt: TGTGCCAGCAGTTCACGGGACAGGGGTAAACGGTTCTTC; CDR3aa: CASSSRDRGKRFF
v_gene: TRBV2; d_gene: TRBD2; j_gene: TRBJ2-1; abundance: NA; CDR3nt: TGTGCCAGCAGTGACCGACTAGCGATGTCCTACAATGAGCAGTTCTTC; CDR3aa: CASSDRLAMSYNEQFF
v_gene: TRBV28; d_gene: TRBD1; j_gene: TRBJ1-5; abundance: NA; CDR3nt: TGTGCCAGCAGTTTAGACAGGGGCCAGCCCCAGCATTTT; CDR3aa: CASSLDRGQPQHF
v_gene: TRBV13; d_gene: NA; j_gene: TRBJ1-2; abundance: once; CDR3nt: TGTGCCAGCAGCTTTCCCAACATGTATCAGCCCAAGAACTATGGCTACACCTTC; CDR3aa: CASSFPNMYQPKNYGYTF
v_gene: TRBV5-4; d_gene: TRBD1; j_gene: TRBJ2-7; abundance: NA; CDR3nt: TGTGCCAGCAGCCTCCAGGACAGGGGGATCGGCGAGCAGTACTTC; CDR3aa: CASSLQDRGIGEQYF
v_gene: TRBV19; d_gene: TRBD1; j_gene: TRBJ1-4; abundance: NA; CDR3nt: TGTGCCAGCCAGGACAGGGGGCCTAGTGAAAAACTGTTTTTT; CDR3aa: CASQDRGPSEKLFF
v_gene: TRBV18; d_gene: NA; j_gene: TRBJ1-3; abundance: NA; CDR3nt: TGTGCCAGCTCTCCAACGACCCAGGGTGCCGGAAACACCATATATTTT; CDR3aa: CASSPTTQGAGNTIYF
v_gene: TRBV28; d_gene: NA; j_gene: TRBJ2-1; abundance: NA; CDR3nt: TGTGCCAGCAGTTTGGCAGCCCCCGATTCCGATGAGCAGTTCTTC; CDR3aa: CASSLAAPDSDEQFF